The rows below give T cell receptor beta chains drawn from one sample of a study of T cells after yellow fever vaccination. MiXCR was run by TCRdb on the 5' RACE reads, yielding one entry per CDR3 protein. Of approximately 340,000 distinct CDR3 sequences in the sample, 8.7% are singletons; the top ten hold 15% to 20%. Sample: PBMCs, taken on the day of the first yellow fever vaccination. All receptors come from a man aged 18 to 29 who received the YFV17D yellow fever vaccine. Both conserved end residues are part of each CDR3. The order of the fields is CDR3 protein, CDR3 DNA, J gene, D gene, V gene, clone size. D genes are given only for firm matches. Rows may omit the clone size; those that give it use once, few, many or a size class.

cdr3_aa: CASSLGGPIYEQYF; cdr3_nt: TGTGCCAGCAGCTTAGGAGGTCCCATCTACGAGCAGTACTTC; j_call: TRBJ2-7; d_call: NA; v_call: TRBV7-2; clone_size: many
cdr3_aa: CASSQQVAAADTQYF; cdr3_nt: TGCGCCAGCAGCCAACAGGTAGCCGCCGCAGATACGCAGTATTTT; j_call: TRBJ2-3; d_call: NA; v_call: TRBV5-1; clone_size: few
cdr3_aa: CASRPGGTVTYEQYF; cdr3_nt: TGTGCCAGCAGGCCAGGAGGGACCGTAACCTACGAGCAGTACTTC; j_call: TRBJ2-7; d_call: NA; v_call: TRBV7-3; clone_size: NA
cdr3_aa: CASSIPSSGINEQFF; cdr3_nt: TGTGCCAGTAGTATTCCCTCTAGCGGAATCAATGAGCAGTTCTTC; j_call: TRBJ2-1; d_call: TRBD2; v_call: TRBV19; clone_size: NA
cdr3_aa: CASSFLGLHLF; cdr3_nt: TGTGCCAGCAGCTTCCTGGGACTCCATTTATTC; j_call: TRBJ2-5; d_call: NA; v_call: TRBV7-9; clone_size: NA
cdr3_aa: CASSLEKHQETQYF; cdr3_nt: TGTGCCAGCAGCTTAGAAAAGCACCAAGAGACCCAGTACTTC; j_call: TRBJ2-5; d_call: NA; v_call: TRBV7-2; clone_size: NA
cdr3_aa: CASSKQGSSYNEQFF; cdr3_nt: TGTGCCAGCAGCAAGCAGGGGAGCTCCTACAATGAGCAGTTCTTC; j_call: TRBJ2-1; d_call: NA; v_call: TRBV7-3; clone_size: NA
cdr3_aa: CASSFGTPFEYGYTF; cdr3_nt: TGTGCCAGCAGTTTCGGGACACCGTTTGAATATGGCTACACCTTC; j_call: TRBJ1-2; d_call: NA; v_call: TRBV12-3/TRBV12-4; clone_size: NA
cdr3_aa: CASSLVSEIRSEQFF; cdr3_nt: TGTGCCAGCAGCTTGGTGTCGGAGATTCGATCTGAGCAGTTCTTC; j_call: TRBJ2-1; d_call: NA; v_call: TRBV7-2; clone_size: few
cdr3_aa: CSAGRGSSYNEQFF; cdr3_nt: TGCAGTGCCGGCCGGGGGAGCTCCTACAATGAGCAGTTCTTC; j_call: TRBJ2-1; d_call: NA; v_call: TRBV20-1; clone_size: many
cdr3_aa: CASRRETEAFF; cdr3_nt: TGCGCCAGCAGGCGGGAAACTGAAGCTTTCTTT; j_call: TRBJ1-1; d_call: NA; v_call: TRBV5-1; clone_size: many
cdr3_aa: CASSLAGNAAHEQFF; cdr3_nt: TGTGCCAGCAGCTTAGCAGGGAACGCCGCTCATGAGCAGTTCTTC; j_call: TRBJ2-1; d_call: NA; v_call: TRBV7-9; clone_size: few
cdr3_aa: CASSVNRYGGAYNEQFF; cdr3_nt: TGTGCCAGCAGCGTTAACCGCTATGGGGGGGCCTACAATGAGCAGTTCTTC; j_call: TRBJ2-1; d_call: TRBD2; v_call: TRBV7-9; clone_size: many
cdr3_aa: CASSQDSGELFF; cdr3_nt: TGCGCCAGCAGCCAAGATTCCGGGGAGCTGTTTTTT; j_call: TRBJ2-2; d_call: NA; v_call: TRBV4-3; clone_size: many
cdr3_aa: CASSGRLAGGLDNEQFF; cdr3_nt: TGTGCCAGCAGTGGGCGACTAGCGGGGGGCCTGGACAATGAGCAGTTCTTC; j_call: TRBJ2-1; d_call: TRBD2; v_call: TRBV12-3/TRBV12-4; clone_size: few
cdr3_aa: CASSTTRASRSYEQYF; cdr3_nt: TGTGCCAGCAGTACGACTCGGGCCAGCCGCTCCTACGAGCAGTACTTC; j_call: TRBJ2-7; d_call: NA; v_call: TRBV25-1; clone_size: many
cdr3_aa: CASSAGQGIAQPQHF; cdr3_nt: TGTGCCAGCAGCGCAGGACAGGGGATAGCTCAGCCCCAGCATTTT; j_call: TRBJ1-5; d_call: TRBD1; v_call: TRBV9; clone_size: few
cdr3_aa: CASSFSANRNSPLHF; cdr3_nt: TGTGCCAGCAGTTTCTCCGCGAATCGGAATTCACCCCTCCACTTT; j_call: TRBJ1-6; d_call: NA; v_call: TRBV6-5; clone_size: few
cdr3_aa: CASTPTGGHLGPYF; cdr3_nt: TGTGCCAGCACCCCGACAGGGGGCCACCTTGGCCCGTACTTC; j_call: TRBJ2-7; d_call: TRBD1; v_call: TRBV12-3/TRBV12-4; clone_size: many
cdr3_aa: CASSSYSGQSTYNEQFF; cdr3_nt: TGTGCCAGCAGCAGTTATTCCGGGCAGAGTACCTACAATGAGCAGTTCTTC; j_call: TRBJ2-1; d_call: NA; v_call: TRBV11-3; clone_size: NA
cdr3_aa: CATASRTSSPPQYF; cdr3_nt: TGTGCCACGGCTTCACGGACTAGCAGTCCTCCGCAGTATTTT; j_call: TRBJ2-3; d_call: TRBD2; v_call: TRBV6-2/TRBV6-3; clone_size: few
cdr3_aa: CASRLRVDNEQFF; cdr3_nt: TGTGCCAGCAGGCTCCGAGTCGACAATGAGCAGTTCTTC; j_call: TRBJ2-1; d_call: NA; v_call: TRBV5-4; clone_size: many
cdr3_aa: CASSQDGTSTQYEQYF; cdr3_nt: TGCGCCAGCAGCCAAGATGGCACCAGCACTCAATACGAGCAGTACTTC; j_call: TRBJ2-7; d_call: NA; v_call: TRBV4-3; clone_size: NA
cdr3_aa: CASSLWGEGTEAFF; cdr3_nt: TGTGCCAGCAGTTTATGGGGGGAGGGCACTGAAGCTTTCTTT; j_call: TRBJ1-1; d_call: NA; v_call: TRBV27; clone_size: many
cdr3_aa: CAAQGGAGGADTQYF; cdr3_nt: TGTGCCGCCCAAGGGGGGGCCGGAGGAGCAGATACGCAGTATTTT; j_call: TRBJ2-3; d_call: NA; v_call: TRBV10-3; clone_size: NA
cdr3_aa: CASSLDNYEQYF; cdr3_nt: TGCGCCAGCAGCTTGGATAACTACGAGCAGTACTTC; j_call: TRBJ2-7; d_call: NA; v_call: TRBV5-1; clone_size: many
cdr3_aa: CATSDQTGDDTQYF; cdr3_nt: TGTGCCACCAGTGACCAGACAGGGGATGATACGCAGTATTTT; j_call: TRBJ2-3; d_call: TRBD1; v_call: TRBV24-1; clone_size: many
cdr3_aa: CASSLKESSSYNEQFF; cdr3_nt: TGTGCCAGCAGCTTGAAGGAGAGTAGCTCCTACAATGAGCAGTTCTTC; j_call: TRBJ2-1; d_call: NA; v_call: TRBV5-6; clone_size: few
cdr3_aa: CASRPTGGRSYNEQFF; cdr3_nt: TGTGCCAGCAGACCCACGGGGGGGCGGTCCTACAATGAGCAGTTCTTC; j_call: TRBJ2-1; d_call: TRBD2; v_call: TRBV11-2; clone_size: NA